This T cell receptor (beta chain) originates from a study of blood T cell repertoires in COVID-19. The wider study: Samples of COVID-19 (acute and convalescent) were obtained from the United States, Italy and Spain.

Measured with immunoSEQ multiplex PCR; TCRdb has only the in-frame clones, and not every one. Of some 120,000 clones listed, over 60% are singletons. V lost 10 bases and J lost 6; bases outside the gene matches: 9. CDR1 and CDR2 (germline): MNHEY, SVGAGI. The CDR3 covers 12 residues. V and J are TRBV6-5 and TRBJ2-7; 7 nucleotides agree with TRBD1. The clonotype was recovered from a human donor in a cohort sampled during active COVID-19. Input material: peripheral blood. The CDR3 here is CATRDSKTEQYF. The CDR3 nucleotides read TGTGCCACTCGGGACAGCAAGACCGAGCAGTACTTC.